The entry that follows covers one TCR beta chain sequence. Its antigen is unknown. This sample is part of a study of vaccination and CD4 T cells after COVID-19. Treatment of the sample: approximately nine-day PBMC culture with coronavirus spike peptide pools or control peptides (ViraFEST assay). ViraFEST used peptide pools to expand antigen-specific T cells before TCR sequencing. The study sequenced cultured CD4+ T cell DNA using the Oncomine TCR Beta short-read assay. TCRdb re-analysed the PCR reads in MiXCR, keeping a single row per CDR3 protein. Among more than 13,000 distinct CDR3 sequences listed, about four fifths were seen once. Germline CDR1 and CDR2: MDHEN and SYDVKM. This CDR3 region has 11 residues. With 5 bases removed from V and 4 bases from J, the gap between germline ends came to 5 bases.

The sample was CD4+ T cells from blood, cultured in vitro. The chain has TRBV28 and TRBJ1-1; D ambiguous. The sequence was collected from a human donor who had recovered from COVID-19. The CDR3 region is CASSLGTEAFF. The CDR3 DNA reads as TGTGCCAGCAGTCTCGGCACTGAAGCTTTCTTT.